The 3 T cell receptor beta chains below were found in one sample sequenced in a study of shared clonotypes between healthy human individuals. Generated by immunoSEQ multiplex PCR, the TCRdb table keeps only in-frame clones and is missing some. In the table there are around 720,000 clones, less than 80% of which are singletons. Sequenced sample: memory CD4+ T cells sorted from blood. Subset indicated: CD45RA-negative fraction. The source is a woman in her 30s in good health.

The V gene is TRBV7-8, the J gene TRBJ1-4; D remains unclear. The germline CDR1 and CDR2 sequences are SGHVS and FQNEAQ. V lost 1 base, J lost 2 bases, and 5 bases lay in between. This CDR3 comprises 14 residues. CDR3 in amino acids: CASSLEVTNEKLFF. The CDR3 nucleotides are TGTGCCAGCAGCTTAGAGGTTACTAATGAAAAACTGTTTTTT.

This clone was observed a few times. The chain combines TRBV30 with TRBJ2-2; TRBD2 matches 8 bases. Germline trimming cut 4 bases from V and 5 bases from J; bases unmatched to any gene: 6. Per germline, CDR1 GTSNPN and CDR2 SVGIG (reference sequence). CDR3 length equals 14 residues. CDR3 DNA sequence: TGTGCCTGGAAGGGGACTAGACAAACCGGGGAGCTGTTTTTT. Its translation: CAWKGTRQTGELFF.

This chain joins TRBV6-1 and TRBJ2-5; tentative D call: TRBD2 (6 bases). The CDR3 spans 15 residues. The V gene's germline CDR1 is MNHNS and CDR2 SASEGT. The V end lost 6 bases, the J end lost 1 base, and 15 bases lay between the germline ends. The DNA for the CDR3 is TGTGCCAGCAGCGCCTTTGGGGGACTCCAAGAGACCCAGTACTTC. Its protein is CASSAFGGLQETQYF.